This T cell receptor (beta chain) stems from a study of blood T cell repertoires in COVID-19. Overall study: COVID-19 samples, acute and convalescent, were from the United States, Italy and Spain.

Germline V CDR1 and CDR2: MNHEY, SVGAGI. There are 14 residues in the CDR3. Trimming cost V 6 bases and J 2 bases; bases outside gene matches: 7. Produced via immunoSEQ multiplex PCR; TCRdb's table is partial and in-frame only. This table has 250,000 to 300,000 clones, 80% to 90% appearing once. Participant ages covered about 18 to 100 years across approximately 25 US areas. Cohorts were assigned according to the clinical history that participants reported. Material for sequencing was PBMCs or T cells enriched from blood (not recorded which). The TCR was taken from a woman aged 45-65 years who had recovered from COVID-19. V and J are TRBV6-5 and TRBJ2-7; 7 nucleotides align to TRBD1. The CDR3 protein is CASRTGKGTYEQYF. CDR3 nucleotide sequence: TGTGCCAGCAGGACAGGGAAAGGAACCTACGAGCAGTACTTC.